These 24 T cell receptor beta chains originate from one sample sequenced in a study of T cell responses to AZD1222 COVID-19 vaccine. TCRdb's table, derived via immunoSEQ multiplex PCR, lists solely in-frame clones and lacks some. The sample includes around 89,000 clones, 85% to 90% seen only once; the top ten take roughly 10%. The starting material was peripheral blood, obtained on day 0 of AZD1222 vaccination. Every receptor here comes from an adult in good health.

The gene calls are TRBV11-2 and TRBJ1-2; 7 bases fit TRBD1. Germline-derived CDR1 and CDR2 are SGHAT and FQNNGV. The CDR3 is 13 residues long. V was pared by 3 bases and J by 3 bases, with 1 base of the junction left unmatched. CDR3 amino acids: CASSFDRDYGYTF. The CDR3 nucleotides are TGTGCCAGCAGCTTCGACAGGGACTATGGCTACACCTTC.

The J gene is TRBJ1-6, the V gene TRBV11-1; D call uncertain. Germline V gives CDR1 SGHAT, CDR2 FQDESV (reference sequence). Trimming left V 3 bases short and J 14 bases short, with 14 bases between. This CDR3 is 13 amino acids long. The CDR3: CASSFAGGRALHF. As DNA, the CDR3 is TGTGCCAGCAGCTTTGCCGGTGGAAGGGCCCTCCACTTT.

V gene TRBV15 combines with J gene TRBJ2-1, with D unresolved. The CDR3 runs to 14 residues. Trimming took off 5 bases at V and 6 bases at J, with 14 bases between the two ends. CDR1 and CDR2 from the germline V gene are LNHNV and YYDKDF (reference sequence). The CDR3 DNA sequence: TGTGCCACCAGCCGGAGTGGCCTTGGCAATGAGCAGTTCTTC. Translation gives CATSRSGLGNEQFF.

The V call is TRBV6-5, the J call TRBJ1-2; no reliable D call. The CDR3 extends over 13 amino acids. V was shortened by 6 bases and J by 4 bases, with 12 bases between the two germline ends. Germline V gene sequence: CDR1 MNHEY, CDR2 SVGAGI. The CDR3 sequence is CASSPSEAYGYTF. Written as DNA, the CDR3 is TGTGCCAGCAGCCCCTCGGAGGCCTATGGCTACACCTTC.

The rearrangement links TRBV5-5 to TRBJ2-2, with 7 nucleotides matching TRBD1. With V trimmed by 4 bases and J by 4 bases, 4 bases remained unmatched. Germline CDR1 is SGHKS and CDR2 is YYEKEE (reference sequence). CDR3 size: 14 residues. CDR3 nucleotide sequence: TGTGCCAGCAGCACAACAGGGGTCACCGGGGAGCTGTTTTTT. Translation: CASSTTGVTGELFF.

This chain uses TRBV18 with TRBJ2-7; D not certain. The germline V gene encodes CDR1 KGHSH and CDR2 LQKENI. V lost 1 base to trimming and J lost 0 bases, with 10 bases between them. This CDR3 region has 15 residues. In nucleotides, the CDR3 is TGTGCCAGCTCACCACGGACCTCGAGCTCCTACGAGCAGTACTTC. This encodes CASSPRTSSSYEQYF.

This chain uses TRBV6-5 with TRBJ1-4; 9 bases align to TRBD1. V was clipped by 4 bases and J by 7 bases; unmatched bases: 10. The CDR3 extends over 16 amino acids. In germline, CDR1 is MNHEY, CDR2 SVGAGI. The CDR3 DNA follows: TGTGCCAGCAGTTTAACCGGGACAGGGCTCGGTGAAAAACTGTTTTTT. It yields the protein CASSLTGTGLGEKLFF.

V is TRBV5-8 and J is TRBJ2-1, with D possibly TRBD2 on 5 matching bases. Germline V gene sequence: CDR1 SGHTS, CDR2 YDEGEE. The CDR3 is 15 residues long. Deletions cut 0 bases from V and 1 base from J, with 8 bases between. Written as DNA, the CDR3 is TGTGCCAGCAGCTTGGTGGGAGCATCCTACAATGAGCAGTTCTTC. Amino acids: CASSLVGASYNEQFF.

The V gene is TRBV5-1, the J gene TRBJ2-3; D ambiguous. The ends were cut back, 0 bases at V and 2 bases at J, with 4 bases in the middle. This CDR3 region has 13 residues. Germline assignment: CDR1 SGHRS and CDR2 YFSETQ. The CDR3 DNA follows: TGCGCCAGCAGCTTGGGGTACACAGATACGCAGTATTTT. This gives the protein CASSLGYTDTQYF.

This chain joins TRBV28 and TRBJ2-5; a weak D match, TRBD1 (5 bases). Per germline, CDR1 MDHEN and CDR2 SYDVKM. The CDR3 extends over 14 amino acids. V shed 2 bases and J shed 5 bases, with 12 bases lying between them. CDR3 coding DNA: TGTGCCAGCAGTTTACAGGGATCCCGGGAGACCCAGTACTTC. Its translation: CASSLQGSRETQYF.

The genes are TRBV5-1 and TRBJ1-1; the D gene is possibly TRBD1 (5 bases). V lost 7 bases, J lost 1 base, and 17 bases lay in between. The CDR3 runs 15 residues. Germline V gene lookup returns CDR1 SGHRS and CDR2 YFSETQ. The CDR3 bases are TGCGCCAGCCGCCCCTTAGGGGCCCCGAACACTGAAGCTTTCTTT. This encodes CASRPLGAPNTEAFF.

The gene calls are TRBV3-1 (or the pseudogene TRBV3-2) and TRBJ2-7; D gene unclear. This CDR3 is built from 11 residues. V was clipped by 1 base and J by 6 bases, with 4 bases between them. Germline V gene lookup returns CDR1 LGHDT and CDR2 YNNKEL (reference sequence). CDR3 nucleotides: TGTGCCAGCAGCCAAGGTCTCGAGCAGTACTTC. This gives the protein CASSQGLEQYF.

The chain carries TRBV7-9 and TRBJ1-1; D is unclear. Trimming left V 1 base short and J 11 bases short, with 11 bases between. The CDR3 is 12 residues long. Germline V gives CDR1 SEHNR, CDR2 FQNEAQ (reference sequence). In nucleotides, the CDR3 is TGTGCCAGCAGCTTAGTAAGGGAACAGGCTTTCTTT. Amino acid sequence: CASSLVREQAFF.

This chain joins TRBV30 and TRBJ1-6, with D possibly matching TRBD1 (5 bases). Trimming took 4 bases from V and 10 from J, leaving 11 bases between them. The CDR3 loop spans 12 amino acids. CDR1 GTSNPN and CDR2 SVGIG come from the germline V gene (reference sequence). CDR3 sequence (DNA): TGTGCCTGGAAAAACGGGGGGTCACCCCTCCACTTT. Translating gives CAWKNGGSPLHF.

J is TRBJ2-7 and V is TRBV5-5; 8 bases align to TRBD1. Germline V CDR1 and CDR2: SGHKS, YYEKEE (reference sequence). This CDR3 has 15 residues. Trimming removed 4 bases from V and 2 bases from J; junction bases left unmatched: 8. This CDR3 reads CASSDPGQDTYEQYF. The CDR3 DNA follows: TGTGCCAGCAGCGATCCGGGACAGGACACCTACGAGCAGTACTTC.

This sequence joins TRBV20-1 and TRBJ1-1; D may be TRBD1 (5 bases). Trimming left V 3 bases short and J 7 bases short, with 18 bases between. The V gene's germline CDR1 is DFQATT and CDR2 SNEGSKA (reference sequence). The CDR3 spans 14 residues. CDR3 region: CSASIPQGRVEAFF. CDR3 DNA: TGCAGTGCTAGTATACCCCAGGGAAGAGTTGAAGCTTTCTTT.

The J gene is TRBJ1-1, the V gene TRBV5-1; 10 bases line up with TRBD1. The CDR3 has 13 residues. Per the germline V gene, CDR1 is SGHRS and CDR2 is YFSETQ. The trim removed 7 bases at V and 5 bases at J, leaving 5 bases unmatched. The CDR3 region has the DNA TGCGCCAGCGGACGGGGACAGGGGACTGAAGCTTTCTTT. The encoded protein is CASGRGQGTEAFF.

The chain couples TRBV28 to TRBJ1-1; tentative D call: TRBD1 (5 bases). The length of the CDR3 is 16 residues. Germline CDR1 is MDHEN and CDR2 is SYDVKM. The V and J ends lost 6 bases and 4 bases respectively, with 21 bases between them. The CDR3 bases are TGTGCCAGCAGACCCTTCGGGGCGGGTCGCGTCACTGAAGCTTTCTTT. Its translation is CASRPFGAGRVTEAFF. The full variable domain, with the rest looked up from reference TRBV28 and TRBJ1-1, is DVKVTQSSRYLVKRTGEKVFLECVQDMDHENMFWYRQDPGLGLRLIYFSYDVKMKEKGDIPEGYSVSREKKERFSLILESASTNQTSMYLCASRPFGAGRVTEAFFGQGTRLTVV.

This chain connects TRBV29-1 to TRBJ2-2, with TRBD1 identical over 9 bases. The CDR3 is made up of 15 amino acids. Germline loops: CDR1 SQVTM, CDR2 ANQGSEA. After removal of 6 bases from V and 0 bases from J, the junction contained 5 bases not matched to a gene. Written as DNA, the CDR3 is TGCAGCGTCGGGACAGGGATGGCGAACACCGGGGAGCTGTTTTTT. Amino acid sequence: CSVGTGMANTGELFF.

The gene calls are TRBV2 and TRBJ1-1; D call uncertain. Germline CDR1 and CDR2: SNHLY and FYNNEI. The CDR3 loop spans 13 amino acids. Deletions cut 2 bases from V and 6 bases from J, with 10 bases between. The CDR3 region is CASSETRRSEAFF. CDR3 nucleotides: TGTGCCAGCAGTGAAACCCGAAGATCTGAAGCTTTCTTT.

The count of this clone is one. The CDR3 DNA is TGTGCCAGCTCAAAAGGGAATAATGCTGAAGCTTTCTTT. Its translation: CASSKGNNAEAFF. This sequence joins TRBV18 and TRBJ1-1; no clear D gene. The CDR3 loop spans 13 amino acids. Trimming took 5 bases from V and 6 from J, leaving 13 bases between them. Germline V lookup: CDR1 KGHSH, CDR2 LQKENI.

This chain uses TRBV5-6 with TRBJ1-2; 9 bases match TRBD1. The CDR3 loop spans 16 amino acids. Germline CDR1 is SGHDT and CDR2 is YYEEEE. The junction had 9 bases not matched to a gene; V was cut back by 0 bases and J by 6 bases. For the CDR3, the DNA is TGTGCCAGCAGCTTGGGGGGACGGACAGGGGCCCATGGCTACACCTTC. This gives the protein CASSLGGRTGAHGYTF.

V gene TRBV7-9 combines with J gene TRBJ2-1, with D unclear. The V end was cut by 1 base, the J end by 0 bases, with 10 bases between. The CDR3 is made up of 16 amino acids. CDR1 is SEHNR and CDR2 is FQNEAQ in the germline V gene (reference sequence). CDR3 sequence: CASSLDGRISYNEQFF. CDR3 coding DNA: TGTGCCAGCAGCTTAGACGGGCGGATCTCCTACAATGAGCAGTTCTTC.

The V call is TRBV18, the J call TRBJ2-7; 14 nucleotides align to TRBD2. This CDR3 is built from 14 residues. Germline-derived CDR1 and CDR2 are KGHSH and LQKENI. The V and J ends lost 3 bases and 10 bases, in that order; junction bases with no gene match: 5. The CDR3 reads CASSPVTSGGAQYF. Here the CDR3 DNA reads TGTGCCAGCTCACCGGTGACTAGCGGGGGGGCACAGTACTTC.